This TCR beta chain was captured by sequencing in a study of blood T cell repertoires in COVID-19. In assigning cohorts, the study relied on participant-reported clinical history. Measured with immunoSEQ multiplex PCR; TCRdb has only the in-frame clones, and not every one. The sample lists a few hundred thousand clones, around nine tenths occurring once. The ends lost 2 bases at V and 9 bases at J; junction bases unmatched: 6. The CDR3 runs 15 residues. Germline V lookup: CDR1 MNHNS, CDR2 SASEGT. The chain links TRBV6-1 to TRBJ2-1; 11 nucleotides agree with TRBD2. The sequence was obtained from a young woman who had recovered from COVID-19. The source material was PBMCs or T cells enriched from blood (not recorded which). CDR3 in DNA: TGTGCCAGCAGTGAAATAGCGGGGGGGCAGGGTGAGCAGTTCTTC. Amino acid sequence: CASSEIAGGQGEQFF.